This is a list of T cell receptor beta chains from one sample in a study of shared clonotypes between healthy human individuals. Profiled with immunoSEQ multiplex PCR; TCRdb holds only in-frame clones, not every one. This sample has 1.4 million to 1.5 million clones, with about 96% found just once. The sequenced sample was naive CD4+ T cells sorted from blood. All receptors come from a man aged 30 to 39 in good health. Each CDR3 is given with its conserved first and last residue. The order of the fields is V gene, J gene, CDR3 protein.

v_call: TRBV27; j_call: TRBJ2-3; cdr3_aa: CASSLRGQGLWGQLGTDTQYF
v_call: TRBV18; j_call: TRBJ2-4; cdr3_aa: CASSPLPQIIVQYF
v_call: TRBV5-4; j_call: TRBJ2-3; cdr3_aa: CASSGIVADTQYF
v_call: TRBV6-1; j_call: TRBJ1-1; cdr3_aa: CASSEFVGGPTEAFF
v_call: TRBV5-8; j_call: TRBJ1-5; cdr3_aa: CASSAREAQPQHF
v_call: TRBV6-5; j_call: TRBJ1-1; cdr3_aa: CASSYSIRDTEAFF
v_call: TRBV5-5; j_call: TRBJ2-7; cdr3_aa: CASSLALQGKAEQYF
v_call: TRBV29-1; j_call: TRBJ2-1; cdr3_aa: CSVESLGQYNEQFF
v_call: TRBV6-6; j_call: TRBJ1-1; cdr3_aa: CASSYSRRDRSEAFF
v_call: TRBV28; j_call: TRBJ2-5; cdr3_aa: CASSLPIETQYF
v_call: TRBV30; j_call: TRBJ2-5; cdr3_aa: CAWSVGLEETQYF
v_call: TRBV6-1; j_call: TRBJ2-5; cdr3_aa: CASSEATRGEGQETQYF
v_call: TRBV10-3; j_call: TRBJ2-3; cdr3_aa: CAISGGRAKSTDTQYF
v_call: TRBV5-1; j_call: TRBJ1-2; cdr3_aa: CASSAGGQPNDGYTF
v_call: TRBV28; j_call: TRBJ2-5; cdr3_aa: CASSLLGRGPQETQYF
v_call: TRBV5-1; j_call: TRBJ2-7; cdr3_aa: CASSLAAGNYYEQYF
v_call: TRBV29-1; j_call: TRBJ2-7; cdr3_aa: CSAGGQFSYEQYF
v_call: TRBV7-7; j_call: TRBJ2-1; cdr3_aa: CASSLAWEGPFSHEQFF
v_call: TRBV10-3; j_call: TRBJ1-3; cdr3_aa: CAIKETSSGNTIYF
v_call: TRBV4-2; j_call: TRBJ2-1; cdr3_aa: CASSQEPSGKANEQFF
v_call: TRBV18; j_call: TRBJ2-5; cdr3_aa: CASSPLDREETQYF
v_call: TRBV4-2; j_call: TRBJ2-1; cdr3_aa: CASSQGPTVGDEQFF
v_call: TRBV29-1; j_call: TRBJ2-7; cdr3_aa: CSVGRRDSYEQYF
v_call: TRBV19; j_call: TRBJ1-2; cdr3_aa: CASMGIRGYTF
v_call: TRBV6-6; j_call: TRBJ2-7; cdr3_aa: CASNQGISYEQYF
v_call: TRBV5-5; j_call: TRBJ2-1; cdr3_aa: CASARGQGAINEQFF
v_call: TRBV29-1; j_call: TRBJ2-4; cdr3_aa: CSVGEFARDIQYF
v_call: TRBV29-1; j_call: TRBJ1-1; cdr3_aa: CSVRTSSEAFF
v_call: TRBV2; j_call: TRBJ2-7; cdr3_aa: CASSEGGPYEQYF
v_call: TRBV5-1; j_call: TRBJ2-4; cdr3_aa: CASSNKTSGGKNIQYF
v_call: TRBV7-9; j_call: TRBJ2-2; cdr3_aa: CASSSGTGVFGTGELFF
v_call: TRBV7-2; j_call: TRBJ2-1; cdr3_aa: CASSRLTGRGLFEQFF